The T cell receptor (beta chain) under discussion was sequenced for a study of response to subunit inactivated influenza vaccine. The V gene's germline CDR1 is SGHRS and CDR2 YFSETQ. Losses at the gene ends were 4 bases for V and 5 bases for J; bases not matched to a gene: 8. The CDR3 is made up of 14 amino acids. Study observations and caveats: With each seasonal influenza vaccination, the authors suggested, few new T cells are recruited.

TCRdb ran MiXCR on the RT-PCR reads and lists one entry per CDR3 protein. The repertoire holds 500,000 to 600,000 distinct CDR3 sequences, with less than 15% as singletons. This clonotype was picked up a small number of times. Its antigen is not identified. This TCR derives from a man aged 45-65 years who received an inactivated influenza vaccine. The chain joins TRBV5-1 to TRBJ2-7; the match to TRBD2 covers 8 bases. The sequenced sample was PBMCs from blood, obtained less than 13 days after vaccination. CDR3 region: CASSRIAGRHEQYF. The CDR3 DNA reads TGCGCCAGCAGCCGAATAGCGGGAAGACACGAGCAGTACTTC.